This entry lists 5 T cell receptor beta chains sequenced from one sample in a study of shared clonotypes between healthy human individuals. TCRdb's copy holds only in-frame clones and misses some; the assay was immunoSEQ multiplex PCR. The data hold about 450,000 clones, with around 79% observed a single time. The sample was PBMCs. These receptor sequences come from a woman between 40 and 55 years old in good health. Some clones in this sample may be carry-over from other donors' samples.

The V and J genes are TRBV9 and TRBJ2-5; tentative D call: TRBD1 (5 bases). This CDR3 has 13 residues. V lost 4 bases, J lost 5 bases, and 12 bases lay in between. Germline V gives CDR1 SGDLS, CDR2 YYNGEE. In DNA form, the CDR3 reads TGTGCCAGCAGCCTCCGACAGAGTGAGACCCAGTACTTC. Translation: CASSLRQSETQYF.

V and J are TRBV18 and TRBJ1-1; D is unclear. The CDR3 totals 13 residues. The germline V gene encodes CDR1 KGHSH and CDR2 LQKENI. V lost 0 bases, J lost 8 bases, and 10 bases lay in between. CDR3 in amino acids: CASSPPTRGEAFF. Here the CDR3 DNA reads TGTGCCAGCTCACCACCGACGAGAGGGGAAGCTTTCTTT.

This clone was found many times. V is TRBV6-4 and J is TRBJ2-2, with TRBD2 identical over 9 bases. The CDR3 sequence is 18 residues long. CDR1 MRHNA and CDR2 SNTAGT come from the germline V gene. V gave up 7 bases and J gave up 0 bases; unmatched junction bases: 12. The CDR3, as DNA: TGTGCCAGCAAGTCGTTAGCGGGAGACGAGACGAACACCGGGGAGCTGTTTTTT. Protein sequence: CASKSLAGDETNTGELFF.

The genes are TRBV4-2 and TRBJ1-6; D is unclear. V shed 4 bases and J shed 12 bases, with 19 bases lying between them. This CDR3 has 15 amino acids. CDR1 and CDR2 from the germline V gene are LGHNA and YNFKEQ. The CDR3 reads CASSLPDNPRKPLHF. CDR3 in DNA: TGTGCCAGCAGCCTACCCGACAATCCTCGTAAACCCCTCCACTTT.

J is TRBJ2-2 and V is TRBV9, with TRBD1 identical over 7 bases. Trimming removed 0 bases from V and 7 bases from J; junction bases left unmatched: 0. This CDR3 spans 13 amino acids. Germline V gene data show CDR1 as SGDLS and CDR2 as YYNGEE. Here the CDR3 DNA reads TGTGCCAGCAGCGTAGCAGGGGGCGGGGAGCTGTTTTTT. Its protein product is CASSVAGGGELFF.